This T cell receptor (beta chain) is drawn from a study of blood T cell repertoires in COVID-19. Across the study: Donors in Cohort 3 counted as recovered after two negative PCRs, clearance, or symptom resolution. Samples taken during acute and convalescent COVID-19 were collected in the United States, Italy and Spain. T cells, B-cell-depleted T cells, or PBMCs provided the cDNA or gDNA that served as material.

V was pared by 6 bases and J by 6 bases, with 10 bases of the junction left unmatched. Looked up from germline, CDR1 is SGHNT and CDR2 is YENEEA. This CDR3 region has 15 residues. Participants reported their clinical history, and cohort assignment relied on those reports. TCRdb keeps only in-frame clones here, not all; method: immunoSEQ multiplex PCR. The sample yields 120,000 to 150,000 clones, over 75% seen once. This clone was detected only once. The sequencing sample was made of PBMCs or T cells enriched from blood (not recorded which). The rearrangement uses TRBV11-3 and TRBJ2-1; TRBD1 aligns across 8 bases. This sequence was found in a man in his fifties in a cohort exposed to, infected with or recovered from COVID-19 (not recorded which). The CDR3 is CASSRMTGALNEQFF. DNA of the CDR3: TGTGCCAGCAGTCGTATGACAGGGGCCCTCAATGAGCAGTTCTTC.